This passage covers 32 T cell receptor beta chains from one sample sequenced in a study of shared clonotypes between healthy human individuals (TCRdb year 2020). Library construction relied on the immunoSEQ multiplex PCR assay. TCRdb retrieved this table from immuneACCESS and kept in-frame rearrangements only. Not all clones are present; in checked studies, unresolved V genes account for under half, and no reason is known for the remainder. Here the sample has about 2.1 million clones; over 85% occur a single time. The top ten constitute approximately 1.7% of the sample. For the CD8 naive samples, CD45RO-negative cells were positively selected for CCR7, yielding a CD45RA+CCR7+ population from which TemRA cells were excluded. The sample was naive CD8+ T cells from PBMCs. Read against the paper, the sample's cell subset or site label means: CD45RA+CCR7+. These TCRs come from a man aged 18-30 years in good health. Some clones in this sample may be carry-over from other donors' samples.

This clone has only one observation. This chain uses TRBV27 with TRBJ2-1; 11 positions agree with TRBD2. The CDR3 extends over 15 amino acids. Per the germline V gene, CDR1 is MNHEY and CDR2 is SMNVEV (reference sequence). V trimming: 6 bases; J trimming: 3 bases; junction bases outside the gene matches: 4. CDR3 in DNA: TGTGCCAGCAGGCGCACTAGCGGGAGCTACAATGAGCAGTTCTTC. It yields the protein CASRRTSGSYNEQFF.

The rearrangement uses TRBV4-1 and TRBJ2-1; TRBD2 agrees at 8 bases. CDR3 length: 16 amino acids. Per the germline V gene, CDR1 is MGHRA and CDR2 is YSYEKL. V was clipped by 1 base and J by 4 bases; unmatched bases: 6. CDR3 protein: CASSQGLAGGYNEQFF. The CDR3 region has the DNA TGCGCCAGCAGCCAAGGCCTCGCGGGAGGTTACAATGAGCAGTTCTTC.

In DNA form, the CDR3 reads TGCAGCGTTGATATGGGGTTGGGACTGTTTTTT. Its protein is CSVDMGLGLFF. The chain carries TRBV29-1 and TRBJ1-4, with D unresolved. The germline V gene has CDR1 SQVTM and CDR2 ANQGSEA. V lost 3 bases and J lost 13, with 12 bases in between. CDR3 length: 11 residues.

The V gene is TRBV2, the J gene TRBJ1-4, with 7 bases that match TRBD1. The CDR3 contains 16 residues. In germline, CDR1 is SNHLY, CDR2 FYNNEI. V dropped 8 bases and J dropped 5; count of bases not matched to a gene: 14. CDR3 region: CASRPGQNAINEKLFF. CDR3 nucleotides: TGTGCCAGCCGACCGGGACAGAATGCCATAAATGAAAAACTGTTTTTT.

The chain employs TRBV28 and TRBJ2-5; 12 bases map to TRBD1. The germline gives CDR1 MDHEN, CDR2 SYDVKM. The V gene end was trimmed by 5 bases and the J gene end by 4 bases; junction bases not matched to a gene: 5. This CDR3 contains 15 residues. The CDR3 coding sequence is TGTGCCAGCAGTCCAAGGGACAGGGGGCCAGAGACCCAGTACTTC. Its protein is CASSPRDRGPETQYF.

This chain joins TRBV28 and TRBJ2-1, with 8 bases fitting TRBD2. V shed 0 bases and J 6 bases; nucleotides not matched to a gene: 4. Germline V gene sequence: CDR1 MDHEN, CDR2 SYDVKM. This CDR3 comprises 15 residues. The CDR3 loop reads CASSLWVTSGNEQFF. The CDR3 nucleotides read TGTGCCAGCAGTTTATGGGTAACTAGCGGCAATGAGCAGTTCTTC.

This clone was seen only once. The chain is built from TRBV2 and TRBJ1-4; D is unresolved. V lost 2 bases to trimming and J lost 8 bases, with 12 bases between them. Germline V gene sequence: CDR1 SNHLY, CDR2 FYNNEI. This CDR3 spans 14 amino acids. CDR3 in amino acids: CASSELWTAEKLFF. The CDR3 coding sequence is TGTGCCAGCAGTGAATTATGGACTGCGGAAAAACTGTTTTTT.

The chain has TRBV7-3 and TRBJ2-1; D may be TRBD2 (5 bases). Per the germline V gene, CDR1 is SGHTA and CDR2 is FQGTGA. The CDR3 runs to 16 residues. V lost 4 bases and J 7 bases, leaving 20 bases between the germline ends. The CDR3 loop reads CASSSLTVRGGNEQFF. Written as DNA, the CDR3 is TGTGCCAGCAGCTCCTTAACGGTTCGCGGCGGGAATGAGCAGTTCTTC.

The V and J genes are TRBV27 and TRBJ2-3; 11 bases line up with TRBD2. Per the germline V gene, CDR1 is MNHEY and CDR2 is SMNVEV (reference sequence). V lost 5 bases to trimming and J lost 5 bases; unmatched junction nucleotides: 21. The length of the CDR3 is 20 residues. In DNA form, the CDR3 reads TGTGCCAGCAGTATTGCCAAGACCACCTTAGCGGGAGGGCCTGGAGATACGCAGTATTTT. Translated: CASSIAKTTLAGGPGDTQYF.

The rearrangement uses TRBV27 and TRBJ2-5, with 8 bases matching TRBD1. Germline loops: CDR1 MNHEY, CDR2 SMNVEV (reference sequence). The CDR3 extends over 15 amino acids. The junction had 6 bases not matched to a gene; V was cut back by 4 bases and J by 2 bases. CDR3 coding DNA: TGTGCCAGCAGTTCTCTGGGACAGGATCAAGAGACCCAGTACTTC. It specifies CASSSLGQDQETQYF.

This clone showed up just once. The chain joins TRBV28 to TRBJ2-4, with TRBD2 matching over 9 bases. CDR3 length equals 18 residues. With 2 bases clipped from V and 0 bases from J, the junction kept 8 bases outside the gene matches. The germline CDR1 and CDR2 sequences are MDHEN and SYDVKM. CDR3 nucleotides: TGTGCCAGCAGTTTAATGACTAGCGGTCCGCTAGCCAAAAACATTCAGTACTTC. Residues: CASSLMTSGPLAKNIQYF.

The chain has TRBV28 and TRBJ1-4; TRBD1 matches 8 bases. V lost 3 bases, J lost 8 bases, and 5 bases stayed unmatched. Germline V lookup: CDR1 MDHEN, CDR2 SYDVKM. The CDR3 covers 14 residues. CDR3 residues: CASSFQGAEEKLFF. DNA for the CDR3: TGTGCCAGCAGTTTCCAGGGGGCGGAGGAAAAACTGTTTTTT.

Of note for this clone: An end of the junction differs from the germline gene, which may be a read error. V usage is TRBV5-6 and J usage is TRBJ2-7; D is ambiguous. This CDR3 spans 12 amino acids. In germline, CDR1 is SGHDT, CDR2 YYEEEE. The chain's CDR3 is CASSLALGIKNF. The CDR3 coding sequence is TGTGCCAGCAGCTTGGCCCTGGGGATTAAGAACTTC.

The chain uses TRBV27 and TRBJ2-1; TRBD2 matches at 13 bases. Germline V gene data show CDR1 as MNHEY and CDR2 as SMNVEV (reference sequence). The J segment lost 10 bases and the V segment lost 7 bases, leaving 10 bases of the junction unmatched. This CDR3 is built from 15 residues. The CDR3 sequence is CASTELAGGPREQFF. The CDR3, as DNA: TGTGCCAGCACTGAACTAGCGGGAGGGCCGAGAGAGCAGTTCTTC.

The chain carries TRBV5-5 and TRBJ1-3; D call uncertain. The CDR3 totals 16 residues. Germline CDR1 is SGHKS and CDR2 is YYEKEE (reference sequence). Trimming stripped 1 base from V and 0 bases from J, with 11 bases between. The CDR3 coding sequence is TGTGCCAGCAGCTTGTTTGTCAGCGGCTCTGGAAACACCATATATTTT. Its protein is CASSLFVSGSGNTIYF.

The chain is built from TRBV27 and TRBJ2-2; 12 bases match TRBD1. Germline lookup yields CDR1 MNHEY and CDR2 SMNVEV (reference sequence). This CDR3 spans 19 amino acids. V lost 4 bases and J lost 6; bases outside the gene matches: 15. CDR3: CASSSGQGAVFLAAGELFF. CDR3 nucleotide sequence: TGTGCCAGCAGTTCGGGACAGGGGGCCGTTTTTCTAGCAGCCGGGGAGCTGTTTTTT.

This sequence joins TRBV27 and TRBJ2-7; 10 nucleotides agree with TRBD2. This CDR3 has 20 residues. The V gene's germline CDR1 is MNHEY and CDR2 SMNVEV (reference sequence). J lost 4 bases, V lost 7 bases, and 25 bases had no gene match. CDR3 coding DNA: TGTGCCAGCACCGGGCCCCGAGGTGGGGCCAGGACTAGCGGACCGTACGAGCAGTACTTC. As protein: CASTGPRGGARTSGPYEQYF.

The chain carries TRBV19 and TRBJ2-1; maybe TRBD2 (6 bases). In germline, CDR1 is LNHDA, CDR2 SQIVND (reference sequence). V dropped 7 bases and J dropped 6 bases, with 13 bases sitting between them. This CDR3 spans 13 amino acids. CDR3 in DNA: TGTGCCAGTAAACCCTCGACTAGCAATGAGCAGTTCTTC. Protein: CASKPSTSNEQFF.

The chain couples TRBV2 to TRBJ2-7; TRBD2 matches at 10 bases. The CDR3 contains 15 residues. Unmatched junction bases numbered 4, after V lost 5 bases and J lost 0 bases. Per germline, CDR1 SNHLY and CDR2 FYNNEI. In DNA form, the CDR3 reads TGTGCCAGCAGTCTGAGCGGGGGGGTCTCCTACGAGCAGTACTTC. Translation: CASSLSGGVSYEQYF.

The chain employs TRBV6-1 and TRBJ2-6, with D uncertain. The V end was cut by 6 bases, the J end by 2 bases, with 8 bases between. Germline-derived CDR1 and CDR2 are MNHNS and SASEGT. This CDR3 has 14 residues. The CDR3 DNA is TGTGCCAGCAGCCGGTTAACTGGGGCCAACGTCCTGACTTTC. Amino acid sequence: CASSRLTGANVLTF.

The CDR3 here is CASSMVRANTEAFF. CDR3 coding DNA: TGTGCCAGTAGTATGGTCAGGGCGAACACTGAAGCTTTCTTT. The J gene is TRBJ1-1, the V gene TRBV19, with TRBD1 as a possible D gene (5 bases). This CDR3 has 14 residues. With 3 bases removed from V and 1 base from J, the gap between germline ends came to 9 bases. Per the germline V gene, CDR1 is LNHDA and CDR2 is SQIVND (reference sequence).

This clone appeared once. The chain is built from TRBV7-2 and TRBJ2-7; 12 bases fit TRBD2. The J segment lost 3 bases and the V segment lost 4 bases, leaving 7 bases of the junction unmatched. This CDR3 region has 16 residues. From germline, CDR1 is SGHTA and CDR2 FQGNSA. The CDR3 DNA follows: TGTGCCAGCAGCTCGCGAGGACTAGCGGGGCACTACGAGCAGTACTTC. Translating gives CASSSRGLAGHYEQYF.

The chain combines TRBV30 with TRBJ2-1, with TRBD2 matching 7 bases. Germline V gene lookup returns CDR1 GTSNPN and CDR2 SVGIG (reference sequence). The CDR3 covers 16 residues. The ends lost 4 bases at V and 6 bases at J; junction bases unmatched: 15. CDR3 loop: CAWTVHQRGLPNEQFF. The CDR3 DNA sequence: TGTGCCTGGACAGTCCATCAGCGGGGCTTGCCCAATGAGCAGTTCTTC.

J is TRBJ2-3 and V is TRBV11-2; 9 nucleotides agree with TRBD2. Germline CDR1 is SGHAT and CDR2 is FQNNGV. The CDR3 length is 16 residues. V was clipped by 5 bases and J by 0 bases; unmatched bases: 6. The CDR3 bases are TGTGCCAGCAGCGGTCTAGCGGGGATTAGCACAGATACGCAGTATTTT. It translates to CASSGLAGISTDTQYF.

This rearrangement joins TRBV11-2 to TRBJ2-7; 8 bases match TRBD2. V gave up 5 bases and J gave up 6 bases; unmatched junction bases: 12. Germline loops: CDR1 SGHAT, CDR2 FQNNGV. This CDR3 comprises 15 residues. CDR3 sequence reads: CASSLRLARVTEQYF. CDR3 DNA sequence: TGTGCCAGCAGCCTCAGACTAGCGAGAGTGACCGAGCAGTACTTC.

This clone appeared once. This chain links TRBV4-3 with TRBJ2-3; D is perhaps TRBD1 (6 bases). The V end lost 3 bases, the J end lost 1 base, and 11 bases lay between the germline ends. Germline V CDR1 and CDR2: LGHNA, YSLEER. The CDR3 has 15 residues. The CDR3 DNA is TGCGCCAGCAGCCAGATGTACAGGGGCACAGATACGCAGTATTTT. As protein: CASSQMYRGTDTQYF.

The rearrangement uses TRBV9 and TRBJ1-1; D unresolved. V was pared by 2 bases and J by 1 base, with 12 bases between. The V gene's germline CDR1 is SGDLS and CDR2 YYNGEE. This CDR3 is 15 amino acids long. CDR3 DNA: TGTGCCAGCAGCGTCGACGGCACCGAGAACACTGAAGCTTTCTTT. It encodes CASSVDGTENTEAFF.

The CDR3 sequence is CASSPHRGLVSGANVLTF. CDR3 coding DNA: TGTGCCAGCAGCCCGCACAGGGGGCTTGTCTCTGGGGCCAACGTCCTGACTTTC. The chain is built from TRBV7-6 and TRBJ2-6; TRBD1 agrees at 9 bases. Trimming removed 5 bases from V and 0 bases from J; junction bases left unmatched: 8. This CDR3 has 18 residues. Germline CDR1 SGHVS, CDR2 FNYEAQ.

The J gene is TRBJ1-1, the V gene TRBV5-6; TRBD1 agrees at 9 bases. This CDR3 region has 14 residues. V lost 0 bases, J lost 5 bases, and 2 bases stayed unmatched. The V gene's germline CDR1 is SGHDT and CDR2 YYEEEE. In nucleotides, the CDR3 is TGTGCCAGCAGCTTGGGACAGGGGGGTACTGAAGCTTTCTTT. Translation gives CASSLGQGGTEAFF.

The gene calls are TRBV7-6 and TRBJ2-2; D gene ambiguous. Germline CDR1 is SGHVS and CDR2 is FNYEAQ. Deletions cut 5 bases from V and 4 bases from J, with 14 bases between. The CDR3 totals 15 residues. CDR3 DNA: TGTGCCAGCAGCCCAGGTCCGGTAGGCACCGGGGAGCTGTTTTTT. Translated, it gives CASSPGPVGTGELFF.

V gene TRBV4-1 combines with J gene TRBJ1-1; D is unresolved. The CDR3 runs 14 residues. CDR1 MGHRA and CDR2 YSYEKL come from the germline V gene. Trimming removed 5 bases at V and 4 bases at J, with 14 bases between. CDR3 nucleotide sequence: TGCGCCAGCAGCTCCAGGACGGGCGTCACTGAAGCTTTCTTT. Translated: CASSSRTGVTEAFF.

V usage is TRBV28 and J usage is TRBJ2-7; D perhaps matches TRBD2 (5 bases). The germline CDR1 and CDR2 sequences are MDHEN and SYDVKM. V lost 7 bases and J lost 0, with 19 bases in between. CDR3 length: 16 amino acids. CDR3 region: CASIGNGRTSSYEQYF. For the CDR3, the DNA is TGTGCCAGCATAGGTAACGGTAGAACTAGCTCCTACGAGCAGTACTTC.